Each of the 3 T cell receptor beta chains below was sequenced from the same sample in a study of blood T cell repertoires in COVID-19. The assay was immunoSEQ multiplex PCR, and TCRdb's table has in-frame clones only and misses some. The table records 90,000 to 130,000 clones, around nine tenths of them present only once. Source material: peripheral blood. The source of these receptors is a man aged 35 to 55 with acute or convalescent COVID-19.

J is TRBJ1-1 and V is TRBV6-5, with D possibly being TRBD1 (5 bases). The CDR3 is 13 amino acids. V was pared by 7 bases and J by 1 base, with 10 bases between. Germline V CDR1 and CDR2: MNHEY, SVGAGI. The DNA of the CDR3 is TGTGCCAGCATTAACCAGGGGAACACTGAAGCTTTCTTT. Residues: CASINQGNTEAFF.

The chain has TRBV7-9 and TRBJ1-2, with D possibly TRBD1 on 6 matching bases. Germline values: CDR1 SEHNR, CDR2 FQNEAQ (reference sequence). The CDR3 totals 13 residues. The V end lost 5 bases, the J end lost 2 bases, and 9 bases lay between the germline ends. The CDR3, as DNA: TGTGCCAGCAGCCCCCAGGGGAACTATGGCTACACCTTC. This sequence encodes CASSPQGNYGYTF.

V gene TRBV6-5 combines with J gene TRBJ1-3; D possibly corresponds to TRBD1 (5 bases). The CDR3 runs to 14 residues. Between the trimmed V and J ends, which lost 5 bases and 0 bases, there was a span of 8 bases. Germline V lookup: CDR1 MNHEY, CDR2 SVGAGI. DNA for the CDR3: TGTGCCAGCAGTCCGGGGGACTCTGGAAACACCATATATTTT. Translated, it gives CASSPGDSGNTIYF.